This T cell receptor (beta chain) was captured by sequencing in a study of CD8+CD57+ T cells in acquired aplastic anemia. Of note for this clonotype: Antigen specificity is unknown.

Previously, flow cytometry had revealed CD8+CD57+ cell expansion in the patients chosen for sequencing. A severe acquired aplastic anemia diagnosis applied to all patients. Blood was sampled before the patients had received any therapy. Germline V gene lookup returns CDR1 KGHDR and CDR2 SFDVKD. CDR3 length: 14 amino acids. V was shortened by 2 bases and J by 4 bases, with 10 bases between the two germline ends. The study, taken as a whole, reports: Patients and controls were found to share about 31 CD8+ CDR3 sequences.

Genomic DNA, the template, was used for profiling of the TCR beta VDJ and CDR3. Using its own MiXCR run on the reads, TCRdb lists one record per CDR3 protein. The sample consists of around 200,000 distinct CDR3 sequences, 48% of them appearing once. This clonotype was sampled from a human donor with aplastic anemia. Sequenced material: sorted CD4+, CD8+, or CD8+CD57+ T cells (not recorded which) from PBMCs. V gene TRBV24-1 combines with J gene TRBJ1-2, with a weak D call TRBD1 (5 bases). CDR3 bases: TGTGCCACCAGTGATTCCAGGGCCCTCTATGGCTACACCTTC. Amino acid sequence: CATSDSRALYGYTF.